This paragraph reports one T cell receptor beta chain. The antigen remains unidentified. The data stem from a study of cytomegalovirus exposure and HLA in healthy donors. The PCR ran on 60 Vbeta and 13 Jbeta primers. Profiling relied on immunoSEQ multiplex PCR, and the TCRdb table lists in-frame clones only, not all of them. The sample contains around 92,000 clones, over 75% of which appear only once. Germline values: CDR1 MNHNS, CDR2 SASEGT. This CDR3 region has 15 residues. Germline trimming cut 5 bases from V and 2 bases from J; bases unmatched to any gene: 6. General study results and limits: Versus the roughly 700-donor mean, an Asian-associated ancestry cluster reportedly showed fewer N-insertions in a later analysis. TCR beta V segments were, for the most part, productive about 90% or about 30% of the time in an earlier analysis.

Source material: PBMCs. The chain links TRBV6-1 to TRBJ1-3; the match to TRBD1 covers 7 bases. This receptor was taken from a man aged 18 to 29 in good health and CMV-seronegative. CDR3 loop: CASSKPGTAGNTIYF. In nucleotides, the CDR3 is TGTGCCAGCAGTAAACCCGGGACAGCTGGAAACACCATATATTTT.